Following are 18 T cell receptor beta chains from one sample sequenced in a study of CD8+ T cells in alopecia areata. cDNA reverse transcribed from extracted RNA served as the sequencing template. Measured with immunoSEQ multiplex PCR; TCRdb has only the in-frame clones, and not every one. This sample carries around 250,000 clones, around 67% of them seen once, and the ten largest clones take approximately 1.2%. The sample consisted of CD4+ T cells sorted from blood, taken at week 0. The receptor set was obtained from a human donor with alopecia areata.

This sequence joins TRBV29-1 and TRBJ1-1; D is uncertain. Trimming shortened V by 3 bases and J by 4 bases, and 9 bases separated the two germline ends. The CDR3 runs to 12 residues. Germline values: CDR1 SQVTM, CDR2 ANQGSEA. The CDR3 DNA reads as TGCAGCGTTGACTCCCAGGCCACTGAAGCTTTCTTT. It translates to CSVDSQATEAFF.

V gene TRBV7-9 combines with J gene TRBJ1-6; D uncertain. Per germline, CDR1 SEHNR and CDR2 FQNEAQ (reference sequence). There are 14 residues in the CDR3. V lost 3 bases, J lost 9 bases, and 12 bases lay in between. The CDR3: CASSFSGDGSPLHF. In DNA, the CDR3 is TGTGCCAGCAGCTTCTCCGGGGATGGTTCACCCCTCCACTTT.

This clone was seen a few times. The V call is TRBV25-1, the J call TRBJ1-3; D is ambiguous. The CDR3 consists of 15 residues. Per the germline V gene, CDR1 is MGHDK and CDR2 is SYGVNS. V was cut by 8 bases and J by 0 bases, with 14 bases left in between. The CDR3 loop is CASSDGGLSGNTIYF. The CDR3 DNA reads as TGTGCCAGCTCCGACGGAGGGCTCTCTGGAAACACCATATATTTT. The variable domain in full, with the rest retrieved from reference TRBV25-1 and TRBJ1-3, is EADIYQTPRYLVIGTGKKITLECSQTMGHDKMYWYQQDPGMELHLIHYSYGVNSTEKGDLSSESTVSRIRTEHFPLTLESARPSHTSQYLCASSDGGLSGNTIYFGEGSWLTVV.

CDR3 protein: CASSLGGTQYF. Written as DNA, the CDR3 is TGTGCCAGCAGCTTGGGCGGGACCCAGTACTTC. The chain uses TRBV5-6 and TRBJ2-5; no firm D call. V shed 0 bases and J shed 7 bases, with 4 bases lying between them. Germline values: CDR1 SGHDT, CDR2 YYEEEE. The CDR3 spans 11 residues. Full variable domain (outside the CDR3, taken from reference TRBV5-6 and TRBJ2-5): DAGVTQSPTHLIKTRGQQVTLRCSPKSGHDTVSWYQQALGQGPQFIFQYYEEEERQRGNFPDRFSGHQFPNYSSELNVNALLLGDSALYLCASSLGGTQYFGPGTRLLVL.

In this sample, this clone turned up many times. The CDR3 is CASSLGQGLDEAFF. In nucleotides, the CDR3 is TGTGCCAGCAGCTTAGGGCAGGGGCTAGATGAAGCTTTCTTT. The rearrangement links TRBV7-2 to TRBJ1-1, with D perhaps matching TRBD1 (6 bases). The V end was cut by 1 base, the J end by 7 bases, with 13 bases between. CDR1 is SGHTA and CDR2 is FQGNSA in the germline V gene. The CDR3 has 14 residues.

The V call is TRBV29-1, the J call TRBJ2-1; 8 nucleotides match TRBD2. V lost 7 bases and J lost 4; bases outside the gene matches: 9. The CDR3 loop spans 14 amino acids. The germline V gene encodes CDR1 SQVTM and CDR2 ANQGSEA. The CDR3 reads CSGRWRGDYNEQFF. The CDR3 region has the DNA TGCAGCGGGCGATGGCGGGGGGATTACAATGAGCAGTTCTTC.

This clone was counted only a few times. The chain employs TRBV30 and TRBJ1-1; D unresolved. Germline V gene sequence: CDR1 GTSNPN, CDR2 SVGIG (reference sequence). CDR3 length: 13 amino acids. V was trimmed by 4 bases and J by 0 bases, leaving 9 bases between them. The CDR3 loop reads CAWMEAMNTEAFF. The CDR3, as DNA: TGTGCCTGGATGGAGGCTATGAACACTGAAGCTTTCTTT.

CDR3 sequence (DNA): TGTGCCAGCAGTTTTACAGGGGGCAATGGCTACACCTTC. Encoded protein: CASSFTGGNGYTF. The chain carries TRBV27 and TRBJ1-2; TRBD1 aligns across 9 bases. The CDR3 is 13 amino acids. The V segment lost 3 bases and the J segment 6 bases; nucleotides outside the gene matches: 2. CDR1 is MNHEY, CDR2 SMNVEV, per germline (reference sequence).

There are a few counts of this clone. V gene TRBV30 combines with J gene TRBJ1-2, with a possible D match to TRBD1 (6 bases). In germline, CDR1 is GTSNPN, CDR2 SVGIG (reference sequence). The CDR3 consists of 15 residues. V was shortened by 2 bases and J by 5 bases, with 18 bases between the two germline ends. The CDR3 region is CAWSLLTGRSYGYTF. The DNA for the CDR3 is TGTGCCTGGAGTCTATTAACAGGGAGATCTTATGGCTACACCTTC.

The chain links TRBV30 to TRBJ2-7, with D unresolved. CDR1 is GTSNPN, CDR2 SVGIG, per germline (reference sequence). The CDR3 loop spans 12 amino acids. Trimming cost V 2 bases and J 1 base, with 6 bases left between them. DNA of the CDR3: TGTGCCTGGAGTATCGGTTCCTACGAGCAGTACTTC. This encodes CAWSIGSYEQYF.

The genes are TRBV5-1 and TRBJ1-2, with D unresolved. The germline V gene encodes CDR1 SGHRS and CDR2 YFSETQ. The CDR3 runs 13 residues. Trimming cost V 1 base and J 2 bases, with 6 bases left between them. Here the CDR3 DNA reads TGCGCCAGCAGCTTGATTGGAAACTATGGCTACACCTTC. Translated, it gives CASSLIGNYGYTF.

This clone was observed a handful of times. V usage is TRBV6-6 and J usage is TRBJ2-2, with a possible D match to TRBD2 (5 bases). Germline CDR1 and CDR2: MNHNY and SVGAGI (reference sequence). This CDR3 is 9 amino acids long. V gave up 10 bases and J gave up 9 bases, with 6 bases separating them. The CDR3 sequence is CATGRELFF. DNA of the CDR3: TGTGCCACCGGGAGGGAGCTGTTTTTT.

The gene calls are TRBV9 and TRBJ1-2; 10 bases align to TRBD1. V gave up 4 bases and J gave up 2 bases; unmatched junction bases: 2. The germline V gene has CDR1 SGDLS and CDR2 YYNGEE. This CDR3 has 14 amino acids. DNA of the CDR3: TGTGCCAGCAGCAAGGGACAGGGGAACTATGGCTACACCTTC. It is translated as CASSKGQGNYGYTF.

This clone was observed a few times. The V gene is TRBV5-1, the J gene TRBJ2-1; 14 positions agree with TRBD2. Germline CDR1 reads SGHRS; CDR2 reads YFSETQ. Trimming removed 3 bases from V and 3 bases from J; junction bases left unmatched: 11. The CDR3 contains 19 residues. CDR3 nucleotides: TGCGCCAGCAGCTCCCGGACAGGACTAGCGGGGGGAAGCTACAATGAGCAGTTCTTC. It codes for CASSSRTGLAGGSYNEQFF.

The chain employs TRBV30 and TRBJ2-7, with D possibly matching TRBD2 (5 bases). V lost 5 bases and J 4 bases, leaving 9 bases between the germline ends. From germline, CDR1 is GTSNPN and CDR2 SVGIG (reference sequence). This CDR3 spans 11 amino acids. The CDR3: CAWAAGYEQYF. As DNA, the CDR3 is TGTGCCTGGGCGGCGGGTTACGAGCAGTACTTC.

J is TRBJ2-7 and V is TRBV9; D gene ambiguous. This CDR3 comprises 14 residues. Trimming stripped 3 bases from V and 0 bases from J, with 10 bases between. The germline gives CDR1 SGDLS, CDR2 YYNGEE. CDR3 loop: CASSGGYSSYEQYF. CDR3 coding DNA: TGTGCCAGCAGCGGGGGTTACAGCTCCTACGAGCAGTACTTC.

This clone turned up a few times. The chain recombines TRBV29-1 with TRBJ2-3; the D gene could be TRBD1 or TRBD2 (6 bases each). This CDR3 contains 14 residues. Germline loops: CDR1 SQVTM, CDR2 ANQGSEA. With 7 bases removed from V and 1 base from J, the gap between germline ends came to 15 bases. The CDR3 is CSAGTGARTDTQYF. DNA of the CDR3: TGCAGCGCGGGAACGGGGGCTCGCACAGATACGCAGTATTTT.

This chain joins TRBV6-6 and TRBJ1-1; D uncertain. The CDR3 consists of 12 residues. The germline V gene encodes CDR1 MNHNY and CDR2 SVGAGI (reference sequence). The ends were cut back, 3 bases at V and 5 bases at J, with 7 bases in the middle. The CDR3 is CASSYGSTEAFF. CDR3 in DNA: TGTGCCAGCAGTTATGGGTCTACTGAAGCTTTCTTT.